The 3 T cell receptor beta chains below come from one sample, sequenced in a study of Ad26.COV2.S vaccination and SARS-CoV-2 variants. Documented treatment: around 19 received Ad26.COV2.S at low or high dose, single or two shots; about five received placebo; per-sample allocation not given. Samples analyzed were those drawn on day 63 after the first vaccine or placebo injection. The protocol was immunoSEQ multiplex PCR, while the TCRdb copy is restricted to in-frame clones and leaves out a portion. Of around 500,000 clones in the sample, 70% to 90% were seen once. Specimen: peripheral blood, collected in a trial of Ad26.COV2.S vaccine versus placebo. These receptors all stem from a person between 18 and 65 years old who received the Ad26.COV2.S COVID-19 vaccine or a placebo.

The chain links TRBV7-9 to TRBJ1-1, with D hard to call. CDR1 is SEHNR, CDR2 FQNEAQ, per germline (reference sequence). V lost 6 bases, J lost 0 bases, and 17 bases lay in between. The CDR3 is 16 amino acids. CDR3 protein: CASSSGYDLMNTEAFF. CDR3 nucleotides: TGTGCCAGCAGTTCGGGATACGACCTCATGAACACTGAAGCTTTCTTT.

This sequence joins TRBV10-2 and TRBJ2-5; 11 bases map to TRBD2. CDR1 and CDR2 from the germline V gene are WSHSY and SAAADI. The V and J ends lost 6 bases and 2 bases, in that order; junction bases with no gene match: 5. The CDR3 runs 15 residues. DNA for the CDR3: TGCGCCAGCAGAGGGGGACTAGCGGATCAAGAGACCCAGTACTTC. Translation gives CASRGGLADQETQYF.

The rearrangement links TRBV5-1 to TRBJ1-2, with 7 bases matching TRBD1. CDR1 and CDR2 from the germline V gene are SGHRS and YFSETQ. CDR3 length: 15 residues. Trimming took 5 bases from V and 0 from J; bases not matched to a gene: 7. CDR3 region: CASRQGQEANYGYTF. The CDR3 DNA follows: TGCGCCAGCAGACAAGGACAGGAAGCTAACTATGGCTACACCTTC.